This T cell receptor (beta chain) was sequenced during a study of monozygotic twins with inflammatory bowel disease (dated by TCRdb to between 2018 and 2020). General notes on the study: In total, approximately 30 monozygotic twin pairs made up the full study: 19 Danish pairs, all IBD-discordant, plus nine German pairs, of which four were IBD-concordant and five were IBD-discordant. The search for disease-associated traits relied mainly on comparing IBD patients with their genetically identical healthy co-twins within discordant pairs. Each individual had, on average, about 151 000 unique TCRalpha sequences and 181 000 unique TCRbeta sequences available for analysis. General conclusions and limits of the study: Compared with healthy twins, IBD patients had fewer clonotypes in common with other individuals, a difference most pronounced in patients showing signs of disease activity. A decrease in TCRbeta repertoire diversity, as measured by inverse Simpson index, was observed in IBD patients compared with their healthy co-twins. No single strong signal or clonotype linked to IBD turned up in the results, so the idea that one exists was not supported. The analysis was unable to tell different T cell subtypes apart. Differing immunosuppressive treatments among patients may have added background noise and inter-individual variability to the repertoires. Repertoire similarity did not differ between concordant and discordant twins, possibly due to limited statistical power.

To prepare the library, 5' RACE was applied. Preparation of each TCR library used around 3,500 ng of total RNA. For each sample, cDNA was synthesized in eight separate reactions using SMARTScribe reverse transcriptase. During cDNA synthesis, template switching was used to introduce unique molecular identifiers that contained a 6-nucleotide sample barcode. TCRalpha and TCRbeta cDNA was amplified by two nested PCRs of approximately 17 and 9 cycles, with bead purification after each PCR. Before amplification, the cDNA was both treated with uracil DNA-glycosylase and purified with the QIAquick PCR purification kit. In the second PCR, Illumina TruSeq-compatible adapters and sample-specific barcodes were added. Library quality and concentration were checked on TapeStation and Qubit, and libraries were pooled at about 5 ng each. Sequencing of pooled libraries was carried out on an Illumina HiSeq2500 single-index Rapid Run using 2 x 100 bp reads and custom sequencing primers. Per the original workflow: PCR and sequencing errors were corrected by UMI-based consensus assembly using MiGEC version 1.2.6. MiXCR version 2.1.1 was used for V(D)J alignment, clonotype assembly and CDR3 extraction. To normalise gene usage, clonotype sharing and MAIT/NKT TCR abundance, the analysis used the top 1000, 10 000 and 20 000 clonotypes per sample. After downsampling to 27 000 UMIs, diversity was calculated as the inverse Simpson index using the vegan R package. Paired Mann-Whitney U tests on discordant twin pairs were used, with Benjamini-Hochberg multiple-testing correction. TCRdb reprocessed the reads and lists each CDR3 protein sequence as a single entry, with no DNA. The V and J calls reflect TCRdb's pipeline rather than the authors' work. This sample's table has entries for approximately 160,000 distinct CDR3 sequences. The ten largest account for 6% to 9.5% of the sample.

From each donor, a roughly 2.3 ml peripheral blood sample was collected into PAXgene tubes and stored at -80 degrees C. Without any T cell sorting, total RNA was extracted from whole blood using the PAXgene blood miRNA kit on an automated QIAcube. Peripheral blood from monozygotic twin pairs concordant or discordant for inflammatory bowel disease was subjected to deep TCRalpha and TCRbeta repertoire profiling with unique molecular barcoding. Smoking habits were recorded for all twin pairs, and individuals were classified as current, former or never smokers. To note about this clonotype: Its antigen is unknown.

Material: blood. This sequence originates from a human donor with ulcerative colitis or Crohn's disease, or a healthy co-twin of an affected twin (not recorded which).

The CDR3 loop reads CIVARAQGLNTGELFF. The sequence is built from TRBV29-1 and TRBJ2-2; TCRdb reports TRBD1, a call that lacks DNA to check it against. Its CDR3 holds 16 amino acids, cysteine through phenylalanine. No DNA has been recorded. As encoded in the germline V gene, CDR1 is SQVTM while CDR2 is ANQGSEA.